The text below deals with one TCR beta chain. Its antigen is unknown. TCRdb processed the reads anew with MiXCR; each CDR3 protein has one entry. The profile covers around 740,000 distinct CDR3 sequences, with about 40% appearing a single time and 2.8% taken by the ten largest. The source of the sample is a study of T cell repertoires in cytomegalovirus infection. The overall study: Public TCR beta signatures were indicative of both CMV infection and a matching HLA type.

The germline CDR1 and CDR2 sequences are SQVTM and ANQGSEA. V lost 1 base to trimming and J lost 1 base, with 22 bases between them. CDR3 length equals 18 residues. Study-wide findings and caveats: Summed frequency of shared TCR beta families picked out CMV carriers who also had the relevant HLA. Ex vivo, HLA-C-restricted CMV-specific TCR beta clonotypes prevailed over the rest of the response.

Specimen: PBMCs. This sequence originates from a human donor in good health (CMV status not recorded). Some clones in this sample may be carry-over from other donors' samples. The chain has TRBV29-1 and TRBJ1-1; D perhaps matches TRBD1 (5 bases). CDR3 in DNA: TGCAGCGTTGAAGGCGGTAAGGGGCCGACGCGAAAGAACACTGAAGCTTTCTTT. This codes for CSVEGGKGPTRKNTEAFF.